A selection of T cell receptor beta chains follows, all from one sample in a study of early T cells in non-severe SARS-CoV-2 infection. TCRdb reanalysed the 5' RACE reads using MiXCR and keeps one entry per CDR3 protein. The data show about 80,000 distinct CDR3 sequences, around 12% seen once. The sample consisted of whole blood, taken at baseline. Receptors were obtained from an adult who was a healthcare worker with PCR-confirmed SARS-CoV-2 infection or an uninfected control (not recorded which). The donor label of this sample is uncertain. CDR3s include the opening cysteine and the closing phenylalanine or tryptophan. The order of the fields is V gene, clone size, J gene, D gene, CDR3 protein, CDR3 DNA. A D gene is named only where the DNA matches it firmly. Clone size, where shown, is once, few, many, or a class for clones that have expanded.

TRBV5-6	many	TRBJ2-7	TRBD1	CASSFPTGDIYEQYF	TGTGCCAGCAGCTTTCCGACAGGGGACATCTACGAGCAGTACTTC
TRBV4-1	.	TRBJ2-1	.	CASSQGLAKGSSYNEQFF	TGCGCCAGCAGCCAAGGCCTTGCCAAGGGAAGCTCCTACAATGAGCAGTTCTTC
TRBV5-1	.	TRBJ1-3	.	CASRTESSGNTIYF	TGCGCCAGCAGAACTGAGAGCTCTGGAAACACCATATATTTT
TRBV20-1	.	TRBJ1-2	.	CSASPGVGYTF	TGCAGTGCTAGTCCAGGTGTTGGCTACACCTTC
TRBV12-3/TRBV12-4	.	TRBJ2-3	.	CASSLSLGATDTQYF	TGTGCCAGCAGTTTATCCCTAGGGGCCACAGATACGCAGTATTTT
TRBV30	few	TRBJ1-2	.	CAWSRTDKNYGYTF	TGTGCCTGGAGCCGGACAGACAAAAACTATGGCTACACCTTC
TRBV12-3/TRBV12-4	few	TRBJ1-1	.	CASSLALGRTEAFF	TGTGCCAGCAGTTTAGCATTAGGGCGTACTGAAGCTTTCTTT
TRBV5-1	few	TRBJ1-1	.	CASSLAGVNAFF	TGCGCCAGCAGCTTGGCCGGGGTCAACGCTTTCTTT
TRBV3-1	few	TRBJ2-1	TRBD2	CASSQIGLAYNEQFF	TGTGCCAGCAGCCAGATCGGACTAGCGTACAATGAGCAGTTCTTC
TRBV27	few	TRBJ2-3	TRBD1	CASSPNRGDTQYF	TGTGCCAGCAGCCCCAACAGGGGAGATACGCAGTATTTT